The 29 T cell receptor beta chains reported below all come from one sample, sequenced in a study of cytomegalovirus exposure and HLA in healthy donors. The PCR employed 60 Vbeta primers together with 13 Jbeta primers. Some clones are missing from TCRdb's copy, which holds only in-frame ones; the method was immunoSEQ multiplex PCR. The data contain about 180,000 clones, over 70% of them seen just once; the ten biggest clones take up 6% to 7.5%. Sequences were obtained from PBMCs. The receptors were sampled from a man in his thirties or forties in good health and CMV-seropositive.

The CDR3 loop is CASIEGGAGQPQHF. As DNA, the CDR3 is TGTGCCAGCATCGAAGGGGGGGCGGGTCAGCCCCAGCATTTT. The genes are TRBV6-1 and TRBJ1-5, with a possible D match to TRBD1 (6 bases). Germline V gene sequence: CDR1 MNHNS, CDR2 SASEGT. Trimming left V 7 bases short and J 6 bases short, with 16 bases between. This CDR3 is built from 14 residues.

The chain has TRBV27 and TRBJ2-1; 9 bases align to TRBD1. Germline-derived CDR1 and CDR2 are MNHEY and SMNVEV (reference sequence). The V and J ends lost 7 bases and 3 bases, in that order; junction bases with no gene match: 7. This CDR3 comprises 15 residues. The CDR3 loop reads CASKPGTGFYNEQFF. The CDR3 DNA reads TGTGCCAGCAAACCCGGGACAGGGTTCTACAATGAGCAGTTCTTC.

V usage is TRBV7-9 and J usage is TRBJ1-1; 8 bases map to TRBD1. CDR3 length: 12 residues. Losses at the gene ends were 5 bases for V and 8 bases for J; bases not matched to a gene: 4. Per germline, CDR1 SEHNR and CDR2 FQNEAQ (reference sequence). The CDR3 spells CASSPRDREAFF. CDR3 DNA sequence: TGTGCCAGCAGCCCGAGGGACAGGGAAGCTTTCTTT.

To note about this clone: The sample holds other DNA sequences that translate to the same CDR3. The rearrangement joins TRBV9 to TRBJ1-5, with unresolved D. CDR3 length: 15 residues. Per germline, CDR1 SGDLS and CDR2 YYNGEE. Trimming stripped 2 bases from V and 0 bases from J, with 9 bases between. The CDR3 region has the DNA TGTGCCAGCAGCGTGGCCGGGGATAGCAATCAGCCCCAGCATTTT. Translated: CASSVAGDSNQPQHF. The full variable domain, its missing parts supplied by reference TRBV9 and TRBJ1-5, is DSGVTQTPKHLITATGQRVTLRCSPRSGDLSVYWYQQSLDQGLQFLIQYYNGEERAKGNILERFSAQQFPDLHSELNLSSLELGDSALYFCASSVAGDSNQPQHFGDGTRLSIL.

The V gene is TRBV28, the J gene TRBJ2-7; 10 nucleotides agree with TRBD2. CDR3 length equals 16 residues. V dropped 5 bases and J dropped 4; count of bases not matched to a gene: 11. Germline CDR1 and CDR2: MDHEN and SYDVKM. Here the CDR3 DNA reads TGTGCCAGCAGTGCAAGGCCGGGACTAGCGCTTTACGAGCAGTACTTC. Amino acids: CASSARPGLALYEQYF.

The V call is TRBV7-6, the J call TRBJ2-5; 8 nucleotides agree with TRBD1. Germline V lookup: CDR1 SGHVS, CDR2 FNYEAQ. V lost 2 bases, J lost 0 bases, and 5 bases stayed unmatched. The CDR3 runs to 16 residues. Here the CDR3 reads CASSLSTQGDQETQYF. CDR3 nucleotide sequence: TGTGCCAGCAGCTTATCGACACAGGGGGACCAAGAGACCCAGTACTTC.

This clone is a singleton in its sample. V is TRBV29-1 and J is TRBJ2-5; TRBD2 matches 9 bases. With V trimmed by 6 bases and J by 5 bases, 10 bases remained unmatched. The CDR3 contains 14 residues. Germline V gives CDR1 SQVTM, CDR2 ANQGSEA. CDR3 DNA sequence: TGCAGCGTAGAGAGCGGGAGGATCGTTGAGACCCAGTACTTC. Its protein is CSVESGRIVETQYF.

The rearrangement joins TRBV19 to TRBJ1-1; tentative D call: TRBD1 (5 bases). Between the trimmed V and J ends, which lost 5 bases and 1 base, there was a span of 14 bases. This CDR3 spans 15 amino acids. In germline, CDR1 is LNHDA, CDR2 SQIVND (reference sequence). CDR3 region: CASSVYGGGNTEAFF. CDR3 nucleotides: TGTGCCAGTAGTGTCTATGGGGGAGGGAACACTGAAGCTTTCTTT. Full variable domain (remainder filled in from reference TRBV19 and TRBJ1-1): DGGITQSPKYLFRKEGQNVTLSCEQNLNHDAMYWYRQDPGQGLRLIYYSQIVNDFQKGDIAEGYSVSREKKESFPLTVTSAQKNPTAFYLCASSVYGGGNTEAFFGQGTRLTVV.

V gene TRBV18 combines with J gene TRBJ1-5; D may be TRBD1 (5 bases). The germline V gene has CDR1 KGHSH and CDR2 LQKENI. V was cut by 4 bases and J by 5 bases, with 18 bases left in between. This CDR3 contains 16 residues. CDR3 bases: TGTGCCAGCTCACTGAGTCCGGGACCGGGGGATCAGCCCCAGCATTTT. Translation: CASSLSPGPGDQPQHF.

This clone has just a few counts. CDR3 loop: CASSVGGYRDTQYF. The DNA for the CDR3 is TGTGCCAGCAGCGTCGGGGGGTACCGGGATACGCAGTATTTT. The V and J genes are TRBV5-4 and TRBJ2-3; 7 bases match TRBD2. V was pared by 4 bases and J by 6 bases, with 8 bases of the junction left unmatched. Germline CDR1 SGHNT, CDR2 YYREEE (reference sequence). The CDR3 extends over 14 amino acids.

CDR3 sequence reads: CASSYSGSPYNEQFF. CDR3 sequence (DNA): TGTGCCAGCAGTTATAGCGGGAGCCCCTACAATGAGCAGTTCTTC. The chain has TRBV6-6 and TRBJ2-1; 9 bases line up with TRBD2. J gave up 2 bases and V 3 bases, and 2 bases lay outside the gene matches. Looked up from germline, CDR1 is MNHNY and CDR2 is SVGAGI (reference sequence). This CDR3 comprises 15 residues.

The chain couples TRBV5-4 to TRBJ2-1; 9 nucleotides align to TRBD2. CDR3 length equals 15 residues. Germline assignment: CDR1 SGHNT and CDR2 YYREEE (reference sequence). Unmatched junction bases numbered 2, after V lost 0 bases and J lost 4 bases. Here the CDR3 DNA reads TGTGCCAGCAGCTTGGGACTAGCGGAGTACAATGAGCAGTTCTTC. Translating gives CASSLGLAEYNEQFF.

The chain joins TRBV9 to TRBJ2-7; TRBD2 agrees at 10 bases. The germline gives CDR1 SGDLS, CDR2 YYNGEE. J was trimmed by 6 bases and V by 3 bases; bases with no gene match: 12. The CDR3 has 16 residues. The CDR3: CASSAGSSGGAGEQYF. The CDR3 coding sequence is TGTGCCAGCAGCGCAGGATCTAGCGGGGGCGCAGGCGAGCAGTACTTC. Together with reference TRBV9 and TRBJ2-7, the CDR3 gives the full variable domain: DSGVTQTPKHLITATGQRVTLRCSPRSGDLSVYWYQQSLDQGLQFLIQYYNGEERAKGNILERFSAQQFPDLHSELNLSSLELGDSALYFCASSAGSSGGAGEQYFGPGTRLTVT.

V usage is TRBV6-1 and J usage is TRBJ1-1; D is uncertain. The CDR3 loop spans 14 amino acids. Germline values: CDR1 MNHNS, CDR2 SASEGT. V lost 4 bases and J lost 3, with 12 bases in between. CDR3: CASSGAGGYTEAFF. The DNA of the CDR3 is TGTGCCAGCAGTGGGGCGGGCGGTTACACTGAAGCTTTCTTT.

The rearrangement links TRBV28 to TRBJ1-5, with D perhaps matching TRBD1 (5 bases). Trimming stripped 5 bases from V and 7 bases from J, with 12 bases between. Germline values: CDR1 MDHEN, CDR2 SYDVKM. CDR3 length: 13 residues. The DNA of the CDR3 is TGTGCCAGCAGTCGGGACGGGGGGCAGCCCCAGCATTTT. Protein product: CASSRDGGQPQHF.

The V and J genes are TRBV4-2 and TRBJ2-7, with D possibly TRBD1 on 6 matching bases. Between the trimmed V and J ends, which lost 0 bases and 3 bases, there was a span of 9 bases. The CDR3 is made up of 14 amino acids. Germline CDR1 is LGHNA and CDR2 is YNFKEQ. For the CDR3, the DNA is TGTGCCAGCAGCCAAGAGGACAGATACTACGAGCAGTACTTC. This encodes CASSQEDRYYEQYF.

The chain is built from TRBV4-1 and TRBJ2-3; D is unclear. V was shortened by 5 bases and J by 3 bases, with 15 bases between the two germline ends. Per the germline V gene, CDR1 is MGHRA and CDR2 is YSYEKL. This CDR3 has 15 residues. The CDR3 sequence: CASSGGTARTDTQYF. The CDR3 coding sequence is TGCGCCAGCAGCGGTGGAACAGCCCGGACAGATACGCAGTATTTT.

This clone was found once. This chain joins TRBV15 and TRBJ1-5, with D perhaps matching TRBD1 (5 bases). Trimming pared 3 bases from V and 7 bases from J, leaving 16 bases between. The CDR3 runs 15 residues. Germline CDR1 is LNHNV and CDR2 is YYDKDF (reference sequence). CDR3 DNA: TGTGCCACCAGCAGGGAACGCGGGGGGGAGCAGCCCCAGCATTTT. This codes for CATSRERGGEQPQHF.

This clone has just one count. J is TRBJ2-3 and V is TRBV9, with no clear D. The CDR3 is 14 amino acids. The germline V gene encodes CDR1 SGDLS and CDR2 YYNGEE. Trimming took off 0 bases at V and 4 bases at J, with 9 bases between the two ends. The CDR3 loop is CASSVATGADTQYF. CDR3 DNA sequence: TGTGCCAGCAGCGTAGCTACCGGTGCAGATACGCAGTATTTT.

CDR3 in amino acids: CASSLTGQGGAGELFF. The CDR3 DNA follows: TGTGCCAGCAGCTTAACTGGACAGGGGGGAGCCGGGGAGCTGTTTTTT. The chain has TRBV7-3 and TRBJ2-2, with 10 bases aligning to TRBD1. The CDR3 runs 16 residues. In germline, CDR1 is SGHTA, CDR2 FQGTGA. V was clipped by 0 bases and J by 6 bases; unmatched bases: 4.

This clone came up once. V gene TRBV19 combines with J gene TRBJ1-1, with D tentatively TRBD1 (5 bases). V was trimmed by 3 bases and J by 1 base, leaving 18 bases between them. This CDR3 is 17 amino acids long. Germline V gives CDR1 LNHDA, CDR2 SQIVND (reference sequence). For the CDR3, the DNA is TGTGCCAGTAGTATCTTCGGGGGGGTAGAAAGGAACACTGAAGCTTTCTTT. It translates to CASSIFGGVERNTEAFF.

This clone has more than one count but fewer than ten. This rearrangement joins TRBV30 to TRBJ2-7; the match to TRBD1 covers 8 bases. Germline assignment: CDR1 GTSNPN and CDR2 SVGIG (reference sequence). CDR3 length: 15 residues. Unmatched junction bases numbered 5, after V lost 0 bases and J lost 1 base. CDR3 sequence: CAWSVGGTGSYEQYF. For the CDR3, the DNA is TGTGCCTGGAGTGTAGGGGGGACAGGTTCCTACGAGCAGTACTTC.

This chain's CDR3 is CASSIVTGTQPQHF. The CDR3 DNA reads TGTGCCAGTAGTATAGTGACAGGGACTCAGCCCCAGCATTTT. The chain uses TRBV19 and TRBJ1-5, with TRBD1 matching over 7 bases. Germline assignment: CDR1 LNHDA and CDR2 SQIVND (reference sequence). With 1 base clipped from V and 6 bases from J, the junction kept 3 bases outside the gene matches. The CDR3 is made up of 14 amino acids.

This clone has just a few counts. This sequence joins TRBV27 and TRBJ1-2, with 8 positions matching TRBD1. The V gene's germline CDR1 is MNHEY and CDR2 SMNVEV (reference sequence). The ends lost 10 bases at V and 0 bases at J; junction bases unmatched: 10. This CDR3 is built from 15 residues. The CDR3 protein is CATAAGGSPNYGYTF. CDR3 coding DNA: TGTGCCACCGCGGCAGGGGGCTCCCCTAACTATGGCTACACCTTC.

The rearrangement uses TRBV29-1 and TRBJ1-2; D perhaps matches TRBD1 (5 bases). Germline CDR1 reads SQVTM; CDR2 reads ANQGSEA. Trimming took off 4 bases at V and 2 bases at J, with 14 bases between the two ends. This CDR3 comprises 14 residues. Here the CDR3 DNA reads TGCAGCGTTGCGTCGGCAGGGCTGAACTATGGCTACACCTTC. Amino acids: CSVASAGLNYGYTF.

The DNA for the CDR3 is TGTGCCAGCAGCTTAGTAGGTACAGGGTATGAAGCTTTCTTT. Its translation: CASSLVGTGYEAFF. The V call is TRBV7-9, the J call TRBJ1-1; tentative D call: TRBD1 (6 bases). This CDR3 contains 14 residues. With 1 base removed from V and 7 bases from J, the gap between germline ends came to 13 bases. From germline, CDR1 is SEHNR and CDR2 FQNEAQ (reference sequence).

The chain joins TRBV13 to TRBJ1-3; D remains unclear. V was shortened by 5 bases and J by 0 bases, with 8 bases between the two germline ends. This CDR3 is 14 amino acids long. Germline V CDR1 and CDR2: PRHDT, FYEKMQ (reference sequence). The CDR3 DNA reads as TGTGCCAGCAGCCCGGTCCGCTCTGGAAACACCATATATTTT. This codes for CASSPVRSGNTIYF.

This rearrangement joins TRBV19 to TRBJ2-1; no clear D. Per germline, CDR1 LNHDA and CDR2 SQIVND (reference sequence). V was trimmed by 5 bases and J by 5 bases, leaving 7 bases between them. CDR3 length: 12 residues. The CDR3 region is CASSWANNEQFF. CDR3 nucleotide sequence: TGTGCCAGTAGTTGGGCTAACAATGAGCAGTTCTTC.

The CDR3 sequence is CASGLGGLADTYEQYF. The CDR3 region has the DNA TGTGCTAGTGGTTTGGGGGGACTAGCGGATACCTACGAGCAGTACTTC. V usage is TRBV12-5 and J usage is TRBJ2-7; 11 bases match TRBD2. Germline V lookup: CDR1 LGHNT, CDR2 FRNRAP. V lost 1 base and J lost 2; bases outside the gene matches: 4. The CDR3 loop spans 16 amino acids.